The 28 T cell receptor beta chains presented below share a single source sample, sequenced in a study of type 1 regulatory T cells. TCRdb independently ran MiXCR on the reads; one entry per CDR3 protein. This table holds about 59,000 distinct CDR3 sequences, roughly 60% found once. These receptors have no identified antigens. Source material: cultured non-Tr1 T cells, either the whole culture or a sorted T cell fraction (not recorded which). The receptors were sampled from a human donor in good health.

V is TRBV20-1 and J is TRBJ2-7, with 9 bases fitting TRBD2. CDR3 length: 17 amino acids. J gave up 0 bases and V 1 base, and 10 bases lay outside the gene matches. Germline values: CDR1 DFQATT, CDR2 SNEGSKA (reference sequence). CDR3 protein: CSARGGASGMSSYEQYF. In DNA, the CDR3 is TGCAGTGCTAGAGGGGGGGCTAGCGGGATGAGCTCCTACGAGCAGTACTTC.

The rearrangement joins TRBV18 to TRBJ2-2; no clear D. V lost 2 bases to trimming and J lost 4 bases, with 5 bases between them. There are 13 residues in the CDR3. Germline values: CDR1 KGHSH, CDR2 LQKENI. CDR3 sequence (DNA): TGTGCCAGCTCACCAGCGTTCACCGGGGAGCTGTTTTTT. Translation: CASSPAFTGELFF.

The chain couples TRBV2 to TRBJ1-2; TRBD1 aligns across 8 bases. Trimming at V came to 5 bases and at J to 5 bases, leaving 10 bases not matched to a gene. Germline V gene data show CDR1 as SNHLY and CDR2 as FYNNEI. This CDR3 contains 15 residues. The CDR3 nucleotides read TGTGCCAGCAGTTCTATGGGAACAGGGGGGTATGGCTACACCTTC. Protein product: CASSSMGTGGYGYTF. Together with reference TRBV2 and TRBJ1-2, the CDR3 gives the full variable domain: EPEVTQTPSHQVTQMGQEVILRCVPISNHLYFYWYRQILGQKVEFLVSFYNNEISEKSEIFDDQFSVERPDGSNFTLKIRSTKLEDSAMYFCASSSMGTGGYGYTFGSGTRLTVV.

CDR3: CASSQEADPRPGKLFF. In DNA form, the CDR3 reads TGCGCCAGCAGCCAAGAGGCGGACCCACGACCCGGGAAACTGTTTTTT. The chain has TRBV4-3 and TRBJ1-4, with D hard to call. The V end was cut by 0 bases, the J end by 11 bases, with 19 bases between. The germline gives CDR1 LGHNA, CDR2 YSLEER. The CDR3 runs 16 residues.

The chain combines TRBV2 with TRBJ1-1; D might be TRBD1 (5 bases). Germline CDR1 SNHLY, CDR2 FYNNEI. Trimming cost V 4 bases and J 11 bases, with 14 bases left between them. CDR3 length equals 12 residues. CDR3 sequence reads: CASSVDRTLAFF. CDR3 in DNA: TGTGCCAGCAGTGTAGACAGAACGTTGGCTTTCTTT.

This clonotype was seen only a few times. The CDR3 is CASSTRTGAANYGYTF. In DNA form, the CDR3 reads TGTGCCAGTAGTACCAGAACAGGTGCTGCTAACTATGGCTACACCTTC. The chain is built from TRBV19 and TRBJ1-2, with D perhaps TRBD1 (5 bases). Trimming removed 4 bases from V and 0 bases from J, with 15 bases in between. CDR3 length: 16 residues. Germline V CDR1 and CDR2: LNHDA, SQIVND (reference sequence).

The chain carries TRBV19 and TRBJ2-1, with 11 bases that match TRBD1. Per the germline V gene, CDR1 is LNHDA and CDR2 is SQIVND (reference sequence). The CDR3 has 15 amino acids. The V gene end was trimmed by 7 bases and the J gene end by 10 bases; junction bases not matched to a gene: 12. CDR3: CASKSGQGAVGEQFF. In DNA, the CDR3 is TGTGCCAGTAAATCTGGACAGGGGGCAGTTGGAGAGCAGTTCTTC. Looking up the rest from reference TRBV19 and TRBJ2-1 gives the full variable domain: DGGITQSPKYLFRKEGQNVTLSCEQNLNHDAMYWYRQDPGQGLRLIYYSQIVNDFQKGDIAEGYSVSREKKESFPLTVTSAQKNPTAFYLCASKSGQGAVGEQFFGPGTRLTVL.

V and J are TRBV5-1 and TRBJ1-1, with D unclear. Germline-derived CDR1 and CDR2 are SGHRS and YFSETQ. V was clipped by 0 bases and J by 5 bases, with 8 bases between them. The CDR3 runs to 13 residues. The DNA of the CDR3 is TGCGCCAGCAGCTTGGATTCGGGGACTGAAGCTTTCTTT. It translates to CASSLDSGTEAFF. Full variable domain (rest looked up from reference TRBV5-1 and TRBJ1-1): KAGVTQTPRYLIKTRGQQVTLSCSPISGHRSVSWYQQTPGQGLQFLFEYFSETQRNKGNFPGRFSGRQFSNSRSEMNVSTLELGDSALYLCASSLDSGTEAFFGQGTRLTVV.

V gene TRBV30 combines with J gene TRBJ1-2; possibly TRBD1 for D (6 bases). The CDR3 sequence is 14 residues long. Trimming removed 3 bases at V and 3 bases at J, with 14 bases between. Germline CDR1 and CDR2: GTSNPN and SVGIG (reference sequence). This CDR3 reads CAWSPWGLDYGYTF. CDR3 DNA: TGTGCCTGGAGCCCTTGGGGGCTGGACTATGGCTACACCTTC.

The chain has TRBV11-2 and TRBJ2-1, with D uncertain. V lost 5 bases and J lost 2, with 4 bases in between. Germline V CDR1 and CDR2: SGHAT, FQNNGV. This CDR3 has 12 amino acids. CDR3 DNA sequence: TGTGCCAGCAGCCGGGCCTACAATGAGCAGTTCTTC. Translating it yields CASSRAYNEQFF.

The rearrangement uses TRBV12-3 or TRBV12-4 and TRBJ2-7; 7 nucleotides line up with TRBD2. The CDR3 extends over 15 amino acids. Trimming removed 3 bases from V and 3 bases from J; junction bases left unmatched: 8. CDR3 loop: CASSFAGLTFYEQYF. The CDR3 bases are TGTGCCAGCAGTTTTGCGGGACTAACTTTCTACGAGCAGTACTTC.

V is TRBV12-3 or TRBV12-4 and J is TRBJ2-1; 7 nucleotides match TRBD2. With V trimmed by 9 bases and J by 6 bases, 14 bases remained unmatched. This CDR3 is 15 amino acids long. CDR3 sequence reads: CASRVAGPQGNEQFF. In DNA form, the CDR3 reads TGTGCCAGTAGAGTAGCGGGCCCCCAAGGCAATGAGCAGTTCTTC.

CDR3 amino acids: CASNMEGQNEQFF. The CDR3 DNA reads as TGCGCCAGCAACATGGAGGGCCAGAATGAGCAGTTCTTC. J is TRBJ2-1 and V is TRBV5-1; D perhaps matches TRBD2 (6 bases). Per germline, CDR1 SGHRS and CDR2 YFSETQ. The CDR3 sequence is 13 residues long. With 6 bases removed from V and 7 bases from J, the gap between germline ends came to 14 bases.

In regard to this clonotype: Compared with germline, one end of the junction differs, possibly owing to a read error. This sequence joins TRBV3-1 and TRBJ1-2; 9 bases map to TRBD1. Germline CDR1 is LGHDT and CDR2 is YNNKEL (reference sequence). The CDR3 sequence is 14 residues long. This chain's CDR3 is CTSSGGQGDYGYTF. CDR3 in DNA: TGTACCAGCAGCGGGGGACAGGGAGACTATGGCTACACCTTC. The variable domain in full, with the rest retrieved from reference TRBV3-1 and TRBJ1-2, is DTAVSQTPKYLVTQMGNDKSIKCEQNLGHDTMYWYKQDSKKFLKIMFSYNNKELIINETVPNRFSPKSPDKAHLNLHINSLELGDSAVYFCTSSGGQGDYGYTFGSGTRLTVV.

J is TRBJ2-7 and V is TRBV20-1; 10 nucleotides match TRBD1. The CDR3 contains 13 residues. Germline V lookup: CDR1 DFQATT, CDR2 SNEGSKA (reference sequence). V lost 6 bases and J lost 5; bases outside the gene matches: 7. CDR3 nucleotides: TGCAGTGCGGGAGACAGGGGGCTCGACGAGCAGTACTTC. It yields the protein CSAGDRGLDEQYF.

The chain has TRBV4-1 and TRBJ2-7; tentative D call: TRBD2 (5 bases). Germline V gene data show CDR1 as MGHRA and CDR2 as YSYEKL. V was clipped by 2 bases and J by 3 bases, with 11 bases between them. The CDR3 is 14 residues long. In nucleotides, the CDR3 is TGCGCCAGCAGCCAAAGGGCTAGCAACTACGAGCAGTACTTC. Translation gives CASSQRASNYEQYF.

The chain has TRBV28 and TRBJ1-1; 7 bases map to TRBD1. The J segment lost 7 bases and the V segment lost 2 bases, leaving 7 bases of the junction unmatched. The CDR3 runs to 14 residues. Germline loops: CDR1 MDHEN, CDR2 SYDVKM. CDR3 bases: TGTGCCAGCAGTTTAGGAACAGGGGCGGGTGAAGCTTTCTTT. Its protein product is CASSLGTGAGEAFF.

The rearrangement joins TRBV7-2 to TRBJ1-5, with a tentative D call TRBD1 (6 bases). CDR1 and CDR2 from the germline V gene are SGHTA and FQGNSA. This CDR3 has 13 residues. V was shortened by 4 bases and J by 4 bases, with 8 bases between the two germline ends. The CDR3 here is CASSSGVNQPQHF. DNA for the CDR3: TGTGCCAGCAGCTCAGGGGTTAATCAGCCCCAGCATTTT.

CDR3 residues: CSARDFAGERDTQYF. The CDR3 DNA reads TGCAGTGCTAGAGACTTCGCAGGGGAAAGGGATACGCAGTATTTT. The chain uses TRBV20-1 and TRBJ2-3, with D possibly being TRBD1 (6 bases). CDR1 DFQATT and CDR2 SNEGSKA come from the germline V gene (reference sequence). This CDR3 has 15 residues. Trimming shortened V by 0 bases and J by 6 bases, and 16 bases separated the two germline ends.

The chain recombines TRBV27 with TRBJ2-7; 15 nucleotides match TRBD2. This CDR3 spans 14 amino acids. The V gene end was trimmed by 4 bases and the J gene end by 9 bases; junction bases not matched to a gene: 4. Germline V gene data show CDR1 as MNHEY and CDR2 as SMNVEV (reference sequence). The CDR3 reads CASSYGLAGGVQYF. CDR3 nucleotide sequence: TGTGCCAGCAGTTACGGACTAGCGGGAGGGGTGCAGTACTTC.

The CDR3 is CASSLELANTGELFF. CDR3 DNA sequence: TGTGCCAGCAGTTTAGAACTGGCGAACACCGGGGAGCTGTTTTTT. This rearrangement joins TRBV12-3 or TRBV12-4 to TRBJ2-2; D unclear. Trimming pared 1 base from V and 0 bases from J, leaving 6 bases between. The CDR3 loop spans 15 amino acids.

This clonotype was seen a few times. The DNA of the CDR3 is TGTGCCTGGATGAGTGAGAACACTGAAGCTTTCTTT. Translating it yields CAWMSENTEAFF. This chain uses TRBV30 with TRBJ1-1; D gene uncertain. The germline V gene encodes CDR1 GTSNPN and CDR2 SVGIG (reference sequence). V lost 4 bases and J 1 base, leaving 7 bases between the germline ends. This CDR3 has 12 residues.

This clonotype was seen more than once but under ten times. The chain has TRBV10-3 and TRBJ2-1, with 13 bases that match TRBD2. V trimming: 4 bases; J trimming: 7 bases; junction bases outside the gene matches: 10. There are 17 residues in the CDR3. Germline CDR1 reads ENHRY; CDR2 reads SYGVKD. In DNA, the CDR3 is TGTGCCATCAGTGCGATACTAGCGGGAGGGCCGGGGAATGAGCAGTTCTTC. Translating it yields CAISAILAGGPGNEQFF.

CDR3 protein: CASSLGSGQGYTF. The DNA for the CDR3 is TGTGCCAGCAGCTTAGGGTCGGGACAGGGCTACACCTTC. This chain links TRBV7-9 with TRBJ1-2; 7 nucleotides align to TRBD1. The CDR3 is made up of 13 amino acids. The V gene's germline CDR1 is SEHNR and CDR2 FQNEAQ (reference sequence). V lost 1 base and J lost 8; bases outside the gene matches: 4.

The CDR3 coding sequence is TGTGCCAGCAGTTCCGGACAGGGCACCTACGAGCAGTACTTC. It yields the protein CASSSGQGTYEQYF. The chain employs TRBV28 and TRBJ2-7, with 8 bases fitting TRBD1. Trimming removed 4 bases from V and 2 bases from J; junction bases left unmatched: 4. Per the germline V gene, CDR1 is MDHEN and CDR2 is SYDVKM. The CDR3 is 14 residues long.

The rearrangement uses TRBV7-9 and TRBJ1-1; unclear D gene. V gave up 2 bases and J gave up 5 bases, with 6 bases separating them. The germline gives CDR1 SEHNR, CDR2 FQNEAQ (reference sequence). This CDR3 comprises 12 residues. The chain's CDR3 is CASSLSSTEAFF. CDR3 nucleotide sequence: TGTGCCAGCAGCTTATCGAGTACTGAAGCTTTCTTT.

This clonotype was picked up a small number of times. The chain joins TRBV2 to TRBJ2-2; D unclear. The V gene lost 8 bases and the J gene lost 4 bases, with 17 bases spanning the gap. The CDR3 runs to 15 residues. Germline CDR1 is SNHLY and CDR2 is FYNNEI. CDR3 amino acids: CASSSLRPPTGELFF. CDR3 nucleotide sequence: TGTGCCAGCTCAAGCCTCCGACCCCCCACCGGGGAGCTGTTTTTT.

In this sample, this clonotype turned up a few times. The CDR3 is CASSTVGYEQYF. CDR3 DNA sequence: TGTGCCAGCAGTACTGTGGGGTACGAGCAGTACTTC. The rearrangement joins TRBV27 to TRBJ2-7, with D uncertain. V shed 5 bases and J shed 4 bases, with 9 bases lying between them. In germline, CDR1 is MNHEY, CDR2 SMNVEV (reference sequence). CDR3 length: 12 amino acids.